A selection of T cell receptor beta chains follows, all from one sample in a study of T cell responses to AZD1222 COVID-19 vaccine. The assay was immunoSEQ multiplex PCR, and TCRdb's table has in-frame clones only and misses some. Among under 100,000 clones listed, roughly 88% were seen once. The specimen was peripheral blood, collected 28 days after the second AZD1222 dose. The origin of the receptors is an adult who received the AZD1222 COVID-19 vaccine. Each CDR3 is given with its conserved first and last residue. The D gene is left open where the match is weak. A row's size may be missing; if present it is once, few, many or a size class.

CDR3 length	D gene	V gene	J gene	clone size	CDR3 protein	CDR3 DNA
15	-	TRBV5-1	TRBJ2-3	-	CASNRDPQSTDTQYF	TGCGCCAGCAACCGGGACCCACAGAGTACAGATACGCAGTATTTT
17	-	TRBV5-1	TRBJ1-2	-	CASSARPSGERNYGYTF	TGCGCCAGCAGCGCACGACCTTCAGGGGAACGAAACTATGGCTACACCTTC
14	-	TRBV28	TRBJ1-2	once	CATLLPDGGYGYTF	TGTGCCACCCTGCTACCGGACGGGGGCTATGGCTACACCTTC
18	TRBD1	TRBV13	TRBJ1-3	few	CASSVTGTGSFSGNTIYF	TGTGCCAGCAGCGTAACCGGGACAGGGTCTTTCTCTGGAAACACCATATATTTT
14	-	TRBV7-9	TRBJ1-2	-	CASSPGQEPYGYTF	TGTGCCAGCAGCCCCGGACAAGAACCTTATGGCTACACCTTC
15	TRBD2	TRBV11-3	TRBJ2-7	-	CASSLSSGESYEQYF	TGTGCCAGCAGCCTCTCTAGCGGGGAGTCCTACGAGCAGTACTTC
13	-	TRBV11-2	TRBJ2-1	few	CASSPIPVYEQFF	TGTGCCAGCAGCCCAATACCCGTATATGAGCAGTTCTTC
19	-	TRBV13	TRBJ2-3	-	CASSLAGWGLPTSTDTQYF	TGTGCCAGCAGCTTAGCCGGTTGGGGACTTCCAACTAGCACAGATACGCAGTATTTT
13	-	TRBV9	TRBJ1-1	many	CASTSALNTEAFF	TGTGCCAGCACTTCGGCCTTAAACACTGAAGCTTTCTTT
14	-	TRBV7-2	TRBJ2-2	-	CASSLVRSGGELFF	TGTGCCAGCAGCTTAGTTCGGTCTGGGGGGGAGCTGTTTTTT